This T cell receptor beta chain was observed in a study of blood T cell repertoires in COVID-19. Some clones are missing from TCRdb's copy, which holds only in-frame ones; the method was immunoSEQ multiplex PCR. The sample shows some 300,000 clones, 75% to 90% of them seen only once. The CDR3 extends over 14 amino acids. The germline V gene encodes CDR1 SNHLY and CDR2 FYNNEI. Trimming took 6 bases from V and 5 from J, leaving 13 bases between them. The chain has TRBV2 and TRBJ2-2; D remains unclear. The sequenced sample consisted of peripheral blood. The sequence came from a man younger than 35 with active or convalescent COVID-19. This chain's CDR3 is CASRIGGETGELFF. The CDR3 DNA follows: TGTGCCAGCAGAATTGGCGGCGAAACCGGGGAGCTGTTTTTT.